Presented here are 28 T cell receptor beta chains from one specimen sequenced in a study of OX40 agonist ivuxolimab in advanced cancers. Repertoires were generated with immunoSEQ multiplex PCR, while TCRdb's copy carries only in-frame clones and drops some. The profile shows some 100,000 clones, over 85% of them singletons. The sequenced sample was CD4+ or CD8+ T cells sorted from blood, obtained in a trial of the OX40 agonist ivuxolimab. These receptors were taken from an adult with an advanced solid tumor such as melanoma, head and neck, liver or kidney cancer.

The chain couples TRBV6-1 to TRBJ2-2; no reliable D call. Looked up from germline, CDR1 is MNHNS and CDR2 is SASEGT. Trimming removed 10 bases from V and 3 bases from J, with 9 bases in between. The CDR3 length is 12 residues. The DNA for the CDR3 is TGTGCCACCCAGGATTACACCGGGGAGCTGTTTTTT. Its translation: CATQDYTGELFF.

The table lists this clone with a count of one. This sequence joins TRBV4-1 and TRBJ1-5; tentatively, D is TRBD1 (5 bases). Between the trimmed V and J ends, which lost 1 base and 5 bases, there was a span of 18 bases. The germline V gene encodes CDR1 MGHRA and CDR2 YSYEKL. This CDR3 spans 17 amino acids. The CDR3 nucleotides are TGCGCCAGCAGCCAAGTTGGGGGGAAAATGACAGATCAGCCCCAGCATTTT. This codes for CASSQVGGKMTDQPQHF.

This clone was recorded a few times. The rearrangement uses TRBV2 and TRBJ1-1; D gene ambiguous. Germline assignment: CDR1 SNHLY and CDR2 FYNNEI. V lost 10 bases and J 5 bases, leaving 17 bases between the germline ends. The CDR3 consists of 13 residues. CDR3 DNA: TGTGCCACAAGAAGGGAGTTTGGAACTGAAGCTTTCTTT. Residues: CATRREFGTEAFF.

The chain links TRBV18 to TRBJ1-1; the D gene is possibly TRBD1 (6 bases). This CDR3 comprises 17 residues. The germline CDR1 and CDR2 sequences are KGHSH and LQKENI. The germline V and J ends were trimmed by 0 bases and 12 bases, with 26 bases remaining between them. The CDR3 nucleotides are TGTGCCAGCTCACCACCGTCCCCAGGGGCTGCGAACACTGGGACTTTCTTT. It yields the protein CASSPPSPGAANTGTFF.

The chain couples TRBV6-5 to TRBJ1-2, with TRBD1 identical over 10 bases. The germline V gene has CDR1 MNHEY and CDR2 SVGAGI. There are 14 residues in the CDR3. V dropped 6 bases and J dropped 3; count of bases not matched to a gene: 4. The CDR3 loop is CASRRTGGDYGYTF. The CDR3 nucleotides read TGTGCCAGCAGAAGGACAGGGGGGGACTATGGCTACACCTTC.

CDR3: CAWSRALWGTGELFF. The CDR3 DNA sequence: TGTGCCTGGAGTAGAGCGCTCTGGGGCACCGGGGAGCTGTTTTTT. The chain combines TRBV30 with TRBJ2-2, with D unclear. The germline V gene encodes CDR1 GTSNPN and CDR2 SVGIG (reference sequence). The CDR3 totals 15 residues. Trimming shortened V by 2 bases and J by 4 bases, and 14 bases separated the two germline ends. The variable domain in full, with the rest retrieved from reference TRBV30 and TRBJ2-2, is SQTIHQWPATLVQPVGSPLSLECTVEGTSNPNLYWYRQAAGRGLQLLFYSVGIGQISSEVPQNLSASRPQDRQFILSSKKLLLSDSGFYLCAWSRALWGTGELFFGEGSRLTVL.

V gene TRBV5-4 combines with J gene TRBJ2-5, with unresolved D. The length of the CDR3 is 11 residues. Between the trimmed V and J ends, which lost 2 bases and 4 bases, there was a span of 3 bases. The germline V gene has CDR1 SGHNT and CDR2 YYREEE (reference sequence). The CDR3: CASSLIETQYF. DNA of the CDR3: TGTGCCAGCAGCTTAATAGAGACCCAGTACTTC.

This clone was picked up a small number of times. The chain has TRBV6-4 and TRBJ1-6; 8 positions agree with TRBD1. This CDR3 is built from 14 residues. The germline V gene encodes CDR1 MRHNA and CDR2 SNTAGT. Trimming took 7 bases from V and 7 from J; bases not matched to a gene: 6. CDR3: CASKPGQANSPLHF. Here the CDR3 DNA reads TGTGCCAGCAAACCGGGACAGGCGAATTCACCCCTCCACTTT.

This rearrangement joins TRBV2 to TRBJ2-7, with 8 bases aligning to TRBD1. The germline V gene has CDR1 SNHLY and CDR2 FYNNEI. V was pared by 7 bases and J by 6 bases, with 14 bases of the junction left unmatched. This CDR3 is 15 amino acids long. CDR3 region: CASKKEATGVGEQYF. In nucleotides, the CDR3 is TGTGCCAGCAAAAAGGAGGCGACAGGGGTTGGCGAGCAGTACTTC.

The chain joins TRBV5-1 to TRBJ1-1; D ambiguous. This CDR3 contains 16 residues. The ends were cut back, 0 bases at V and 2 bases at J, with 14 bases in the middle. Germline V gives CDR1 SGHRS, CDR2 YFSETQ. In DNA form, the CDR3 reads TGCGCCAGCAGCTTGGGCCCAGCTAACCTAAACACTGAAGCTTTCTTT. Amino acid sequence: CASSLGPANLNTEAFF.

The V gene is TRBV19, the J gene TRBJ2-6; D is unclear. V lost 8 bases, J lost 2 bases, and 7 bases lay in between. This CDR3 is 13 amino acids long. Germline V CDR1 and CDR2: LNHDA, SQIVND (reference sequence). CDR3 DNA: TGTGCCAGTTCCGACACTGGGGCCAACGTCCTGACTTTC. Translation: CASSDTGANVLTF.

This rearrangement joins TRBV19 to TRBJ1-5; D gene uncertain. Trimming pared 3 bases from V and 0 bases from J, leaving 9 bases between. CDR1 LNHDA and CDR2 SQIVND come from the germline V gene (reference sequence). The CDR3 runs to 15 residues. The CDR3 coding sequence is TGTGCCAGTAGTATCCCGGGATATAGCAATCAGCCCCAGCATTTT. The encoded protein is CASSIPGYSNQPQHF.

The chain has TRBV14 and TRBJ1-1, with D possibly matching TRBD1 (5 bases). Germline V gives CDR1 SGHDN, CDR2 FVKESK. The CDR3 runs 15 residues. The V end was cut by 3 bases, the J end by 3 bases, with 14 bases between. The CDR3 region is CASSQTLGRYTEAFF. The CDR3 DNA reads as TGTGCCAGCAGCCAGACCCTGGGACGGTACACTGAAGCTTTCTTT.

The rearrangement links TRBV28 to TRBJ2-5; TRBD1 aligns across 9 bases. The CDR3 extends over 15 amino acids. The V and J ends lost 6 bases and 4 bases, in that order; junction bases with no gene match: 9. Germline loops: CDR1 MDHEN, CDR2 SYDVKM. The DNA of the CDR3 is TGTGCCAGCAGCCCCGACGGGACAGGGAGAGAGACCCAGTACTTC. Translation gives CASSPDGTGRETQYF.

This sequence joins TRBV19 and TRBJ2-7; TRBD1 matches 12 bases. J gave up 7 bases and V 4 bases, and 11 bases lay outside the gene matches. CDR3 length equals 16 residues. Germline V gene lookup returns CDR1 LNHDA and CDR2 SQIVND (reference sequence). The CDR3 DNA follows: TGTGCCAGTAGTAACCTACCGGGACAGGGGGCCCGGGAGCAGTACTTC. Protein: CASSNLPGQGAREQYF.

The chain has TRBV19 and TRBJ1-5; the D gene is possibly TRBD1 (6 bases). With 3 bases removed from V and 5 bases from J, the gap between germline ends came to 11 bases. This CDR3 is 14 amino acids long. The germline V gene encodes CDR1 LNHDA and CDR2 SQIVND (reference sequence). As DNA, the CDR3 is TGTGCCAGTAGTATTAGGGCAGGGGATCAGCCCCAGCATTTT. Translation: CASSIRAGDQPQHF.

This clone came up once. The chain is built from TRBV7-2 and TRBJ1-2; no firm D call. Trimming took off 1 base at V and 2 bases at J, with 8 bases between the two ends. CDR1 is SGHTA, CDR2 FQGNSA, per germline. The CDR3 has 14 amino acids. This chain's CDR3 is CASSLVDKNYGYTF. The CDR3 DNA follows: TGTGCCAGCAGCTTAGTAGACAAGAACTATGGCTACACCTTC.

The rearrangement joins TRBV11-2 to TRBJ2-7; 7 bases agree with TRBD2. Trimming cost V 1 base and J 9 bases; bases outside gene matches: 15. Germline V gene data show CDR1 as SGHAT and CDR2 as FQNNGV. The CDR3 sequence is 16 residues long. The CDR3 region is CASSLALRSGELGQYF. In DNA form, the CDR3 reads TGTGCCAGCAGCTTAGCCTTGCGAAGCGGGGAGCTTGGGCAGTACTTC.

The chain carries TRBV2 and TRBJ2-5; TRBD2 matches at 8 bases. V gave up 5 bases and J gave up 4 bases; unmatched junction bases: 12. Germline V gene sequence: CDR1 SNHLY, CDR2 FYNNEI. This CDR3 is 16 amino acids long. As DNA, the CDR3 is TGTGCCAGCAGTCTGACCCGAGCGGGGGTAGGAGAGACCCAGTACTTC. Translating it yields CASSLTRAGVGETQYF.

This sequence joins TRBV19 and TRBJ1-5; no clear D gene. V shed 9 bases and J shed 4 bases, with 10 bases lying between them. Germline loops: CDR1 LNHDA, CDR2 SQIVND (reference sequence). The CDR3 totals 12 residues. In DNA, the CDR3 is TGTGCCAGCCGAATCGGGAATCAGCCCCAGCATTTT. Translation gives CASRIGNQPQHF.

The CDR3 DNA is TGTGCCAGCACAGGGGAAGGAGGCCCCCAGCATTTT. Protein product: CASTGEGGPQHF. The rearrangement links TRBV2 to TRBJ1-5, with D possibly TRBD1 on 6 matching bases. The CDR3 is 12 residues long. The V end lost 7 bases, the J end lost 10 bases, and 14 bases lay between the germline ends. In germline, CDR1 is SNHLY, CDR2 FYNNEI.

The chain employs TRBV18 and TRBJ1-2; D not resolved. The CDR3 is 12 residues long. Germline V lookup: CDR1 KGHSH, CDR2 LQKENI. Between the trimmed V and J ends, which lost 2 bases and 4 bases, there was a span of 5 bases. CDR3 sequence reads: CASSPRAYGYTF. The CDR3 DNA is TGTGCCAGCTCACCAAGGGCCTATGGCTACACCTTC.

The rearrangement uses TRBV19 and TRBJ1-1; possibly TRBD1 for D (5 bases). The CDR3 loop spans 13 amino acids. The germline CDR1 and CDR2 sequences are LNHDA and SQIVND (reference sequence). Trimming pared 5 bases from V and 3 bases from J, leaving 10 bases between. The CDR3 sequence is CASSLPGDTEAFF. The CDR3 region has the DNA TGTGCCAGTAGTCTGCCGGGGGACACTGAAGCTTTCTTT.

The chain recombines TRBV30 with TRBJ2-7; D uncertain. Germline V gene lookup returns CDR1 GTSNPN and CDR2 SVGIG (reference sequence). V was cut by 4 bases and J by 2 bases, with 9 bases left in between. This CDR3 has 12 residues. The DNA of the CDR3 is TGTGCCTGGACGACGGTTGCCTACGAGCAGTACTTC. Its protein product is CAWTTVAYEQYF.

About this clone itself: Its ends do not fully match the called genes, so a read error is possible. The chain's CDR3 is CASSGWAGSHNEQFF. The CDR3 DNA reads TGCGCCAGCAGTGGGTGGGCAGGCTCCCACAATGAGCAGTTCTTC. This chain connects TRBV10-2 to TRBJ2-1, with no clear D. Germline V gives CDR1 WSHSY, CDR2 SAAADI. The CDR3 covers 15 residues.

The chain links TRBV30 to TRBJ2-1; 12 nucleotides line up with TRBD2. This CDR3 has 15 amino acids. The V segment lost 3 bases and the J segment 8 bases; nucleotides outside the gene matches: 8. CDR1 is GTSNPN, CDR2 SVGIG, per germline (reference sequence). The CDR3 loop is CAWSSSGGAKYEQFF. The CDR3 DNA reads TGTGCCTGGAGCTCTAGCGGGGGGGCCAAATATGAGCAGTTCTTC.

CDR3: CASSLSRGRVIYEQYF. As DNA, the CDR3 is TGTGCCAGCAGCTTGTCCCGGGGGAGGGTAATCTACGAGCAGTACTTC. The chain employs TRBV5-6 and TRBJ2-7; TRBD2 matches 7 bases. The V segment lost 1 base and the J segment 3 bases; nucleotides outside the gene matches: 10. The CDR3 is 16 residues long. From germline, CDR1 is SGHDT and CDR2 YYEEEE.

This chain connects TRBV12-5 to TRBJ1-1; D remains unclear. V was pared by 2 bases and J by 1 base, with 5 bases between. Germline CDR1 reads LGHNT; CDR2 reads FRNRAP. This CDR3 region has 13 residues. CDR3 amino acids: CASGLYQNTEAFF. The CDR3 region has the DNA TGTGCTAGTGGTTTGTACCAGAACACTGAAGCTTTCTTT.